Shown below are 10 T cell receptor beta chains from a single sample sequenced in a study of identical twins. Each CDR3 protein is one row after TCRdb ran MiXCR on the 5' RACE reads. The sample shows some 500,000 distinct CDR3 sequences, roughly a fifth of them seen only once. The data also belong to a second study, concerning T cells expressing NK-cell markers.

Sequenced sample: CD4+ T cells sorted from blood. These receptors all stem from a woman aged 18-30 years in good health.

This clonotype turned up a few times. The chain is built from TRBV20-1 and TRBJ1-6; D call uncertain. Germline V gives CDR1 DFQATT, CDR2 SNEGSKA (reference sequence). The length of the CDR3 is 14 residues. V lost 6 bases to trimming and J lost 9 bases, with 18 bases between them. The CDR3: CSAQPRGNSSPLHF. CDR3 nucleotide sequence: TGCAGTGCCCAGCCCCGGGGTAACAGTTCACCCCTCCACTTT.

This clonotype was counted a few times. V is TRBV5-1 and J is TRBJ2-7, with D possibly being TRBD1 (5 bases). The CDR3 contains 14 residues. Trimming stripped 0 bases from V and 5 bases from J, with 12 bases between. CDR1 and CDR2 from the germline V gene are SGHRS and YFSETQ. The CDR3: CASSLGQKLNEQYF. The CDR3 DNA follows: TGCGCCAGCAGCTTGGGACAGAAGTTAAACGAGCAGTACTTC.

This clonotype was counted only a few times. J is TRBJ2-4 and V is TRBV7-2; TRBD1 matches 10 bases. V shed 6 bases, J shed 7 bases, and the junction held 12 bases outside the gene matches. Germline V gives CDR1 SGHTA, CDR2 FQGNSA. This CDR3 region has 16 residues. The CDR3 DNA follows: TGTGCCAGCAGTCCTTTTCGCTGGGACAGGGGCAACATTCAGTACTTC. Amino acids: CASSPFRWDRGNIQYF.

This clonotype was observed a handful of times. This chain connects TRBV7-9 to TRBJ2-7, with 7 bases fitting TRBD1. Losses at the gene ends were 5 bases for V and 5 bases for J; bases not matched to a gene: 9. In germline, CDR1 is SEHNR, CDR2 FQNEAQ (reference sequence). There are 14 residues in the CDR3. CDR3 residues: CASSTRQGFDEQYF. The CDR3 bases are TGTGCCAGCAGCACGCGACAGGGTTTCGACGAGCAGTACTTC.

This clonotype was detected a few times. V gene TRBV20-1 combines with J gene TRBJ2-7, with 10 bases identical to TRBD2. Germline trimming cut 1 base from V and 5 bases from J; bases unmatched to any gene: 11. The CDR3 has 16 amino acids. Germline assignment: CDR1 DFQATT and CDR2 SNEGSKA (reference sequence). In DNA, the CDR3 is TGCAGTGCTAGAGGCCCCAGAGCGGGAGGGCCCCACGAGCAGTACTTC. Translated: CSARGPRAGGPHEQYF.

CDR3: CASSESTLARGQVGNQPQHF. The DNA for the CDR3 is TGCGCCAGCAGTGAGTCGACTCTTGCCCGGGGGCAGGTAGGCAATCAGCCCCAGCATTTT. The chain recombines TRBV10-2 with TRBJ1-5; perhaps TRBD1 as D (6 bases). This CDR3 region has 20 residues. The V end was cut by 0 bases, the J end by 2 bases, with 23 bases between. Germline values: CDR1 WSHSY, CDR2 SAAADI.

This rearrangement joins TRBV18 to TRBJ2-7; 7 nucleotides match TRBD1. CDR1 and CDR2 (germline): KGHSH, LQKENI. The V segment lost 1 base and the J segment 5 bases; nucleotides outside the gene matches: 8. The CDR3 is made up of 15 amino acids. The CDR3 DNA reads TGTGCCAGCTCACCACTCCGGGACAGAACAGACGAGCAGTACTTC. Translating it yields CASSPLRDRTDEQYF. Full variable domain (outside the CDR3, taken from reference TRBV18 and TRBJ2-7): NAGVMQNPRHLVRRRGQEARLRCSPMKGHSHVYWYRQLPEEGLKFMVYLQKENIIDESGMPKERFSAEFPKEGPSILRIQQVVRGDSAAYFCASSPLRDRTDEQYFGPGTRLTVT.

This clonotype was seen a few times. The gene calls are TRBV20-1 and TRBJ2-1, with 8 bases fitting TRBD2. Germline V gene lookup returns CDR1 DFQATT and CDR2 SNEGSKA (reference sequence). CDR3 length: 17 residues. The junction had 7 bases not matched to a gene; V was cut back by 0 bases and J by 0 bases. This chain's CDR3 is CSARDLLAGSSYNEQFF. The CDR3 nucleotides are TGCAGTGCTAGAGATCTGCTAGCGGGCAGCTCCTACAATGAGCAGTTCTTC.

This clonotype was observed a few times. This chain links TRBV27 with TRBJ2-1, with 12 bases that match TRBD2. Per the germline V gene, CDR1 is MNHEY and CDR2 is SMNVEV (reference sequence). This CDR3 region has 17 residues. V trimming: 3 bases; J trimming: 3 bases; junction bases outside the gene matches: 6. The CDR3 DNA follows: TGTGCCAGCAGTTTCCGCGGACTAGCGGGAAGCTACAATGAGCAGTTCTTC. Its translation is CASSFRGLAGSYNEQFF.

The CDR3: CASSRLRSGLAGSPSSYEQYF. The CDR3 region has the DNA TGTGCCAGCAGCCGATTACGAAGTGGACTAGCGGGGTCCCCAAGCTCCTACGAGCAGTACTTC. V usage is TRBV14 and J usage is TRBJ2-7, with 12 bases identical to TRBD2. This CDR3 is built from 21 residues. V trimming: 4 bases; J trimming: 0 bases; junction bases outside the gene matches: 19. Per the germline V gene, CDR1 is SGHDN and CDR2 is FVKESK.